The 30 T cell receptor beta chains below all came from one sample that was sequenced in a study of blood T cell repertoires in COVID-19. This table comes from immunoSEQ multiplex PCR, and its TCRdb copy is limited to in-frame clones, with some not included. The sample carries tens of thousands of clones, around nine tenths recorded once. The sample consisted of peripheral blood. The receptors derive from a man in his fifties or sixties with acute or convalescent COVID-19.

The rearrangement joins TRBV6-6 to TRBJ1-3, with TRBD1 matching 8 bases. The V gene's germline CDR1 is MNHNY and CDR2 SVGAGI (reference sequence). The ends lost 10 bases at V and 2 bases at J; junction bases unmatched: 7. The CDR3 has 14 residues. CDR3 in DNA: TGTGCCACCCACCTGGACAGGGCTGGAAACACCATATATTTT. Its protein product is CATHLDRAGNTIYF.

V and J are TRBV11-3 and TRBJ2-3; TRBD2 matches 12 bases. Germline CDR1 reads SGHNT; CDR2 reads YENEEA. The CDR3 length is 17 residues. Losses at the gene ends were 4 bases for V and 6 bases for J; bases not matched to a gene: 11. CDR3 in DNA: TGTGCCAGCAGCTCCACGACTAGCGGGAGACGGTTTGATACGCAGTATTTT. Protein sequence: CASSSTTSGRRFDTQYF.

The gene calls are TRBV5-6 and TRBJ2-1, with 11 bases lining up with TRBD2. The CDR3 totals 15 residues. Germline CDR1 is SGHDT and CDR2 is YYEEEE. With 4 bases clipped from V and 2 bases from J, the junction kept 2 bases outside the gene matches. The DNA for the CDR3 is TGTGCCAGCAGCCGGGGACTAGCGGCCTACAATGAGCAGTTCTTC. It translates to CASSRGLAAYNEQFF. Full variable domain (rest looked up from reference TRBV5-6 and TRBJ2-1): DAGVTQSPTHLIKTRGQQVTLRCSPKSGHDTVSWYQQALGQGPQFIFQYYEEEERQRGNFPDRFSGHQFPNYSSELNVNALLLGDSALYLCASSRGLAAYNEQFFGPGTRLTVL.

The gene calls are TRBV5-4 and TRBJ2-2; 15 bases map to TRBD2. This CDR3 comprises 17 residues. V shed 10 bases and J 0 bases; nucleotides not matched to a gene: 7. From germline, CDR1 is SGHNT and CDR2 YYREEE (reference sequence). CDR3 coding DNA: TGTGCCCGCGGGGGACTAGCGGGGGGCCCGAACACCGGGGAGCTGTTTTTT. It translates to CARGGLAGGPNTGELFF.

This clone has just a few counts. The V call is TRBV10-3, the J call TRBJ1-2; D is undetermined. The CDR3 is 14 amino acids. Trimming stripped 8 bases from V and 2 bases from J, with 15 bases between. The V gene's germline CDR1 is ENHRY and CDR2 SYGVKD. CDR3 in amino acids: CAIAARPENYGYTF. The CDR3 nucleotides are TGTGCCATCGCAGCGAGGCCGGAGAACTATGGCTACACCTTC.

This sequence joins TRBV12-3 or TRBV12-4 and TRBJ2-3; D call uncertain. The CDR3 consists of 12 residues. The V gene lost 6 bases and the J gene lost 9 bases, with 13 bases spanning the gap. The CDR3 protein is CASSSGVRTQYF. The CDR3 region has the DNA TGTGCCAGCAGCTCGGGTGTAAGGACGCAGTATTTT.

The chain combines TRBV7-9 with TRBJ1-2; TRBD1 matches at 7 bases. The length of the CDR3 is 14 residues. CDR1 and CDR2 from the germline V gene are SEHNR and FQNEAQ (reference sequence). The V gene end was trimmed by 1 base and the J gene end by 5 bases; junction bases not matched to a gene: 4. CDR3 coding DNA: TGTGCCAGCAGCTTAGAAGGGACAGAGTATGGCTACACCTTC. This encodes CASSLEGTEYGYTF.

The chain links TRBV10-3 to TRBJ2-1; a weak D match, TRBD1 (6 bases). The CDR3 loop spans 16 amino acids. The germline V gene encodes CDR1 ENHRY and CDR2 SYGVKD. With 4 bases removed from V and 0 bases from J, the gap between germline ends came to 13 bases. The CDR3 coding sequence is TGTGCCATCAGTGGGGCCACAGGGAGCTCCTACAATGAGCAGTTCTTC. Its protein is CAISGATGSSYNEQFF.

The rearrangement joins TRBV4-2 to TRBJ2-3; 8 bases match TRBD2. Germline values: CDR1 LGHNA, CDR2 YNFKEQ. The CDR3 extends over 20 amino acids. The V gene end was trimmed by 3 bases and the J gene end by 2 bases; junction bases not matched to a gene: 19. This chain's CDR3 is CASSHPSAGGSPRSTDTQYF. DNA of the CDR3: TGTGCCAGCAGCCACCCTTCCGCGGGGGGCTCTCCCCGCTCCACAGATACGCAGTATTTT.

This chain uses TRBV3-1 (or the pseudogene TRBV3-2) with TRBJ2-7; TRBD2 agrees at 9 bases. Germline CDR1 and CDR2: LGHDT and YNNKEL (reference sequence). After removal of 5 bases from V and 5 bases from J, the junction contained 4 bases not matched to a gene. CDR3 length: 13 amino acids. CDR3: CASSELAGHEQYF. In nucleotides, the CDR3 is TGTGCCAGCAGCGAACTAGCGGGTCACGAGCAGTACTTC.

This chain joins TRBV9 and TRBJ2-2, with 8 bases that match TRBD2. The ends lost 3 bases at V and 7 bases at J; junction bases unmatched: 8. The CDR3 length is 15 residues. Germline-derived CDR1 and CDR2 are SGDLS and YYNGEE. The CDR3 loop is CASSAGTSGIGELFF. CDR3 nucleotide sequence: TGTGCCAGCAGCGCGGGGACTAGTGGTATCGGGGAGCTGTTTTTT.

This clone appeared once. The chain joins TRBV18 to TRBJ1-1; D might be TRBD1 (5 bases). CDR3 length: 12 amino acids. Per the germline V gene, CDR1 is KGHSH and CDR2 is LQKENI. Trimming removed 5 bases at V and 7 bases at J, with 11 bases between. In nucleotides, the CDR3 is TGTGCCAGCTCAACCGACAGATATGAAGCTTTCTTT. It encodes CASSTDRYEAFF.

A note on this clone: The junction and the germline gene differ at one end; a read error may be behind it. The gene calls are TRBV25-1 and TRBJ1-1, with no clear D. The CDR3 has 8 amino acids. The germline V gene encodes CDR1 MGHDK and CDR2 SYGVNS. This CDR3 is CASSEGPF. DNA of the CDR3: TGTGCCAGCAGTGAAGGGCCGTTT.

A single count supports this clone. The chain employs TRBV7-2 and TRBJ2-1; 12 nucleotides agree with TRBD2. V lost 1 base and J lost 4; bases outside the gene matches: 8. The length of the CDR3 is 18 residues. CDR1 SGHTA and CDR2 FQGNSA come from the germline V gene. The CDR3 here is CASSLEGTSGRYYNEQFF. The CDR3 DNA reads TGTGCCAGCAGCTTAGAGGGAACTAGCGGGAGGTATTACAATGAGCAGTTCTTC.

CDR3 DNA: TGTGCCAGTAGTTCTGGCGGCGGCTACACCTTC. It is translated as CASSSGGGYTF. The chain uses TRBV19 and TRBJ1-2; D unclear. Germline V lookup: CDR1 LNHDA, CDR2 SQIVND (reference sequence). The V gene lost 5 bases and the J gene lost 8 bases, with 9 bases spanning the gap. The CDR3 length is 11 residues.

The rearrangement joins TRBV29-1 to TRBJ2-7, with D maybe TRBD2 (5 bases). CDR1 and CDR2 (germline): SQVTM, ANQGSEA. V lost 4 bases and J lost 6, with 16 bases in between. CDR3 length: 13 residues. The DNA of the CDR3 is TGCAGCGTTGTGTCCAGGAAAGAGGGCGAGCAGTACTTC. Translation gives CSVVSRKEGEQYF.

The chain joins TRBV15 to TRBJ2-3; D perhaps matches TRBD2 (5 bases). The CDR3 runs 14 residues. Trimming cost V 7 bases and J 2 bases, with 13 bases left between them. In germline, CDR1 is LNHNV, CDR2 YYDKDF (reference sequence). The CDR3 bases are TGTGCCACCACAGAGGGAACCCTCACAGATACGCAGTATTTT. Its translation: CATTEGTLTDTQYF. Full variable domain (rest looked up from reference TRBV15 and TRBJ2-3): DAMVIQNPRYQVTQFGKPVTLSCSQTLNHNVMYWYQQKSSQAPKLLFHYYDKDFNNEADTPDNFQSRRPNTSFCFLDIRSPGLGDTAMYLCATTEGTLTDTQYFGPGTRLTVL.

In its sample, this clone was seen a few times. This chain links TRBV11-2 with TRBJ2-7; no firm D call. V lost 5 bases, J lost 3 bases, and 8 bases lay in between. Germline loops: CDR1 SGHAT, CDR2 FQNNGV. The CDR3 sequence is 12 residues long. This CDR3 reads CASSHDNYEQYF. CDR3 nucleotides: TGTGCCAGCAGCCATGACAACTACGAGCAGTACTTC.

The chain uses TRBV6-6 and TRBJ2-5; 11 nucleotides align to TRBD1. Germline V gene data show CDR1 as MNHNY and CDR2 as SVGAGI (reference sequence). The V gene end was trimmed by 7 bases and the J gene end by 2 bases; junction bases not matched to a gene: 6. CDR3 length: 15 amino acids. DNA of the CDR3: TGTGCCAGCAACCCCGGGACAGGGGGGCAAGAGACCCAGTACTTC. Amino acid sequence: CASNPGTGGQETQYF.

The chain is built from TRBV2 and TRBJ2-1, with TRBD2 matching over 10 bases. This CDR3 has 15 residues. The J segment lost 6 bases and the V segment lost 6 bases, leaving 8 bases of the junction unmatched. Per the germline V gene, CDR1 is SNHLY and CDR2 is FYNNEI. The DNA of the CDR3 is TGTGCCAGCAGATCTCTAGCGGGAGTTATCAATGAGCAGTTCTTC. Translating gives CASRSLAGVINEQFF.

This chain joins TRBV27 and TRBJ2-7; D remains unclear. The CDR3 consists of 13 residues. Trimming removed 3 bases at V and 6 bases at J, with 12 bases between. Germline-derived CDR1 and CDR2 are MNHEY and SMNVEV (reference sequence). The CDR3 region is CASSFSGVAEQYF. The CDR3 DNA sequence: TGTGCCAGCAGTTTCTCGGGTGTCGCCGAGCAGTACTTC.

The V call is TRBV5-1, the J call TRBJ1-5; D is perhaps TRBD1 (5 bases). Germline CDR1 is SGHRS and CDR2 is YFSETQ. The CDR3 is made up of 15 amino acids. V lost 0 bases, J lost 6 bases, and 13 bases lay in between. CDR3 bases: TGCGCCAGCAGCTTGGATAGTGGGGCTGGTCAGCCCCAGCATTTT. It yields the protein CASSLDSGAGQPQHF.

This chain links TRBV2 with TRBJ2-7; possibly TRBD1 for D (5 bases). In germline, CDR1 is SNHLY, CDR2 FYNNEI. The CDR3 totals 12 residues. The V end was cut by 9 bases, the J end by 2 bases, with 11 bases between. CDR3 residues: CASSTAAYEQYF. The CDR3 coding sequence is TGTGCCAGTTCGACAGCCGCCTACGAGCAGTACTTC.

The CDR3 DNA reads as TGTGCCAGCAGCTTTTGGACGGCGGGGGGGTCGTCGAGTACGCAGTATTTT. This gives the protein CASSFWTAGGSSSTQYF. The chain links TRBV13 to TRBJ2-3, with TRBD2 identical over 9 bases. The CDR3 is 17 residues long. J gave up 8 bases and V 3 bases, and 15 bases lay outside the gene matches. Germline CDR1 and CDR2: PRHDT and FYEKMQ (reference sequence).

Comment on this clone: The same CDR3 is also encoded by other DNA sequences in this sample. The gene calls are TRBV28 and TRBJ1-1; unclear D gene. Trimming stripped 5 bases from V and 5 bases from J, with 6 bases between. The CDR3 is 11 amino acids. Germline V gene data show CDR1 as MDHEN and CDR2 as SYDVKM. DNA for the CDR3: TGTGCCAGCAGTCCGGGTACTGAAGCTTTCTTT. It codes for CASSPGTEAFF. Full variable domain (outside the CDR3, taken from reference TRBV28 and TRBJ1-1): DVKVTQSSRYLVKRTGEKVFLECVQDMDHENMFWYRQDPGLGLRLIYFSYDVKMKEKGDIPEGYSVSREKKERFSLILESASTNQTSMYLCASSPGTEAFFGQGTRLTVV.

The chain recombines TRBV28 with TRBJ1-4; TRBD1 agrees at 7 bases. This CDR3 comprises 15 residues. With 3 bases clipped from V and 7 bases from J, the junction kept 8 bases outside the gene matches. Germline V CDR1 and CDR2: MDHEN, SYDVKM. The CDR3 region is CASSLAGQGVEKLFF. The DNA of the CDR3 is TGTGCCAGCAGTTTGGCGGGTCAGGGGGTTGAAAAACTGTTTTTT.

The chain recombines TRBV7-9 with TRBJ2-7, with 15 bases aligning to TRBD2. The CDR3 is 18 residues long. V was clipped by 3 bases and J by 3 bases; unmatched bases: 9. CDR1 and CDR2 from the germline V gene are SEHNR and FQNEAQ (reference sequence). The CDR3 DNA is TGTGCCAGCAGCTTCGGACTAGCGGGAGGGCCTCGAGACTACGAGCAGTACTTC. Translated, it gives CASSFGLAGGPRDYEQYF.

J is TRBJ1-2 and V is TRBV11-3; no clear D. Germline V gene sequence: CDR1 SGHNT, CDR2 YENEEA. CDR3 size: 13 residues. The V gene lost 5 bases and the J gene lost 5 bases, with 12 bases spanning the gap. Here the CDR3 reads CASSPGGFYGYTF. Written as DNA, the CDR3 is TGTGCCAGCAGCCCCGGCGGGTTTTATGGCTACACCTTC.

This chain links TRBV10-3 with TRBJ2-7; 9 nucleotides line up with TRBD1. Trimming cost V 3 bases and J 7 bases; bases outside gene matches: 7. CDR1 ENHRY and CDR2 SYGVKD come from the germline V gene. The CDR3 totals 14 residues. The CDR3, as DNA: TGTGCCATCAGTGAAAGGGACAGGGTTTGGGAGCAGTACTTC. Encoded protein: CAISERDRVWEQYF.

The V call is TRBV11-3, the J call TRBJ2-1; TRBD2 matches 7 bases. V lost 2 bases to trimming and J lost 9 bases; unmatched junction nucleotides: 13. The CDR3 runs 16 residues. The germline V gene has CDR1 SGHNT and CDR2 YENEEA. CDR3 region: CASSLSAWEGKGEQFF. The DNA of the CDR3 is TGTGCCAGCAGCTTATCCGCCTGGGAGGGGAAGGGTGAGCAGTTCTTC.